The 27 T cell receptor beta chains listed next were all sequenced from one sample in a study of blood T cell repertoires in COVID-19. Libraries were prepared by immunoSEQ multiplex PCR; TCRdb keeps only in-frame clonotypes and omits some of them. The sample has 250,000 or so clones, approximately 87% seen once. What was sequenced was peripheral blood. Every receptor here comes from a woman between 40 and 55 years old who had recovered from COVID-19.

In DNA, the CDR3 is TGTGCCAGCAGTCCAGCGGGGTCTAACTATGGCTACACCTTC. It translates to CASSPAGSNYGYTF. The rearrangement links TRBV2 to TRBJ1-2; no clear D. V dropped 5 bases and J dropped 0 bases, with 10 bases sitting between them. The CDR3 has 14 amino acids. Germline V gene sequence: CDR1 SNHLY, CDR2 FYNNEI. The complete variable domain, with remaining parts taken from reference TRBV2 and TRBJ1-2, reads EPEVTQTPSHQVTQMGQEVILRCVPISNHLYFYWYRQILGQKVEFLVSFYNNEISEKSEIFDDQFSVERPDGSNFTLKIRSTKLEDSAMYFCASSPAGSNYGYTFGSGTRLTVV.

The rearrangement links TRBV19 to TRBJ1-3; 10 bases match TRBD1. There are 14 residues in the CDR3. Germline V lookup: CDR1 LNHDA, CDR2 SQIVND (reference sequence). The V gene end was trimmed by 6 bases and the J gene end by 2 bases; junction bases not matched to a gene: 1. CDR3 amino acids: CASRDRGPGNTIYF. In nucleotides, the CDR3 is TGTGCCAGTAGAGACAGGGGGCCTGGAAACACCATATATTTT.

This CDR3 reads CASSQGPRLDGYTF. CDR3 in DNA: TGCGCCAGCAGCCAAGGTCCGCGGTTGGATGGCTACACCTTC. The chain links TRBV4-3 to TRBJ1-2; D unresolved. In germline, CDR1 is LGHNA, CDR2 YSLEER. The CDR3 sequence is 14 residues long. V was trimmed by 1 base and J by 6 bases, leaving 12 bases between them.

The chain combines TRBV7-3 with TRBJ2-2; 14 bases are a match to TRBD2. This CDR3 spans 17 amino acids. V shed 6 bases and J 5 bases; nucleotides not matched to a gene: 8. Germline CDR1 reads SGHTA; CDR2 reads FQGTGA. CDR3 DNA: TGTGCCAGCAGTCCCGGACTAGCGGGGGGACCAACCGGGGAGCTGTTTTTT. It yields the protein CASSPGLAGGPTGELFF.

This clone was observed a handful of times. CDR3 region: CASSGRTGGYGYTF. The CDR3 bases are TGTGCCAGCAGCGGGCGGACAGGGGGCTATGGCTACACCTTC. J is TRBJ1-2 and V is TRBV9; 10 bases agree with TRBD1. J lost 4 bases, V lost 3 bases, and 3 bases had no gene match. The CDR3 totals 14 residues. CDR1 and CDR2 (germline): SGDLS, YYNGEE.

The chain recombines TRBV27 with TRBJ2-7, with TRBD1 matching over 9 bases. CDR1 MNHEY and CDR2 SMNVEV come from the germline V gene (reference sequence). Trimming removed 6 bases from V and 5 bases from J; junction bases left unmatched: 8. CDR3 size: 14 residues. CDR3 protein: CASSPPGQGNEQYF. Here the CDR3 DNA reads TGTGCCAGCAGCCCCCCGGGACAGGGCAACGAGCAGTACTTC.

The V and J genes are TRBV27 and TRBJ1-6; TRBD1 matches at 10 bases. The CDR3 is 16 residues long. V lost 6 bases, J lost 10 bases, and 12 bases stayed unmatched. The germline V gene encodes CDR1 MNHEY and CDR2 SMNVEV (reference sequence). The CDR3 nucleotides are TGTGCCAGCAGCCGTTATCATGGACAGGGGGGATCACCCCTCCACTTT. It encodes CASSRYHGQGGSPLHF.

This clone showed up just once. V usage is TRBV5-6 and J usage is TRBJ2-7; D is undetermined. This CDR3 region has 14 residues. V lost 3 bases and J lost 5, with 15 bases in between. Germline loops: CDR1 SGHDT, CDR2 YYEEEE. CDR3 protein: CASSSNLVPDEQYF. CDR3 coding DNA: TGTGCCAGCAGCTCAAATCTAGTACCCGACGAGCAGTACTTC.

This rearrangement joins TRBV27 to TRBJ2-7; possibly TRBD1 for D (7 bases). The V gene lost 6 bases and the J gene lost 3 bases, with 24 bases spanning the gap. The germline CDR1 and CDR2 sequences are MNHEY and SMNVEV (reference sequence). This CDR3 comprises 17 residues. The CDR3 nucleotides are TGTGCCAGCAGCTTTTTACGGGACAGCGGGCTTAACTACGAGCAGTACTTC. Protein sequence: CASSFLRDSGLNYEQYF.

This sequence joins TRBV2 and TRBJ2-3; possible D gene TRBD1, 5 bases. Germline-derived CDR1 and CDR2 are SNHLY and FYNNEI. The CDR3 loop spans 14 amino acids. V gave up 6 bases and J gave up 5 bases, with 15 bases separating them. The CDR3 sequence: CASRPVQGGDTQYF. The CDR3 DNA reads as TGTGCCAGCAGACCAGTCCAGGGTGGAGATACGCAGTATTTT. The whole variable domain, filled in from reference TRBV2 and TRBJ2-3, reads EPEVTQTPSHQVTQMGQEVILRCVPISNHLYFYWYRQILGQKVEFLVSFYNNEISEKSEIFDDQFSVERPDGSNFTLKIRSTKLEDSAMYFCASRPVQGGDTQYFGPGTRLTVL.

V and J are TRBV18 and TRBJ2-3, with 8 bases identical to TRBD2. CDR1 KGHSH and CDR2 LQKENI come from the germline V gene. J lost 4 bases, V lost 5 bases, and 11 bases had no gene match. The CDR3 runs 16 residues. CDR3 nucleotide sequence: TGTGCCAGCTCAGAGGGCATGACTAGCGCCGCAGATACGCAGTATTTT. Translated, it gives CASSEGMTSAADTQYF.

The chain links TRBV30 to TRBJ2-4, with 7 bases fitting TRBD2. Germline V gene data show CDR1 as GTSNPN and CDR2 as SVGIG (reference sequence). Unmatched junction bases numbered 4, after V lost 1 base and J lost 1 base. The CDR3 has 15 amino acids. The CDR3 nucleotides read TGTGCCTGGAGTGGGGGGGGGACGGCCAAAAACATTCAGTACTTC. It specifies CAWSGGGTAKNIQYF.

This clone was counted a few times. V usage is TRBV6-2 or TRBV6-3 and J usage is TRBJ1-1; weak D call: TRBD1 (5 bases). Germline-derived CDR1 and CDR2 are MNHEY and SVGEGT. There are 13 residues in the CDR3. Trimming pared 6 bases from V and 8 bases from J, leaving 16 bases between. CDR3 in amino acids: CASRPNGGLEAFF. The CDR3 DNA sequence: TGTGCCAGCAGACCTAATGGGGGGTTAGAAGCTTTCTTT.

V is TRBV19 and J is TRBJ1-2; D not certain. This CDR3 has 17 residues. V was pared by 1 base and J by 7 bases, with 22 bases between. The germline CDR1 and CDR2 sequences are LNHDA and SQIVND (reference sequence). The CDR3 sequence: CASSIGPPRVSGGGYTF. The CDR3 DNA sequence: TGTGCCAGTAGTATAGGCCCCCCTCGGGTATCGGGAGGTGGCTACACCTTC.

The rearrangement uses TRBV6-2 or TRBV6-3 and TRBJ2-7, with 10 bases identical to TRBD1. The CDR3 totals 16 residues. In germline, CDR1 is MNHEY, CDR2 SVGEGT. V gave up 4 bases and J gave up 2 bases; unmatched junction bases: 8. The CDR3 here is CASSSPGTGATYEQYF. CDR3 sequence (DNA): TGTGCCAGCAGTTCCCCGGGGACAGGGGCGACCTACGAGCAGTACTTC.

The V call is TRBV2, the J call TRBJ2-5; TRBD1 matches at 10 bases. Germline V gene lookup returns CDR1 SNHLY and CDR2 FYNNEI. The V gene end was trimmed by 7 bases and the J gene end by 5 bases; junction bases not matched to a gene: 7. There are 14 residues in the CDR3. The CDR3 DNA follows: TGTGCCAGCAAACAGGACAGGGGGTACGAGACCCAGTACTTC. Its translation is CASKQDRGYETQYF.

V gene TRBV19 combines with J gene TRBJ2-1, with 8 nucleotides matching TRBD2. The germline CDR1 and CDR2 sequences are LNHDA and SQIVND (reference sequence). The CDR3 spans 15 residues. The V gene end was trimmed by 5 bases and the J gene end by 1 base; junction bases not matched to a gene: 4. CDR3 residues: CASSGRGGSYNEQFF. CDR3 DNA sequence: TGTGCCAGTAGTGGGCGCGGGGGGTCCTACAATGAGCAGTTCTTC.

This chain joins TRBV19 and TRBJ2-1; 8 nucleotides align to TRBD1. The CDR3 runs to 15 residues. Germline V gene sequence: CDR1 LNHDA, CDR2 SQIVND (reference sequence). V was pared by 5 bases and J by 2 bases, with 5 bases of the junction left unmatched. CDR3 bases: TGTGCCAGTAGTCGCGACAGGGGAGCCTACAATGAGCAGTTCTTC. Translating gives CASSRDRGAYNEQFF.

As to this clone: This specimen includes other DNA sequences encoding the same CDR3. Written as DNA, the CDR3 is TGTGCCATCCGAACGGGAGATGGCTACACCTTC. Its protein is CAIRTGDGYTF. This chain uses TRBV10-3 with TRBJ1-2; no clear D. From germline, CDR1 is ENHRY and CDR2 SYGVKD. CDR3 length: 11 residues. V lost 8 bases, J lost 6 bases, and 10 bases lay in between.

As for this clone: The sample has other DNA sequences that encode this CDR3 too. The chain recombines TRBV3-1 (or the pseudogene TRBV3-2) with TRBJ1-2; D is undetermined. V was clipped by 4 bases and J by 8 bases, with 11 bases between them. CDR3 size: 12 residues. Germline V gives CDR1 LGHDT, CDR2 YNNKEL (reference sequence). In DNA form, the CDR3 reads TGTGCCAGCAGCCCACCGGGAGGCGGCTACACCTTC. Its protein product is CASSPPGGGYTF.

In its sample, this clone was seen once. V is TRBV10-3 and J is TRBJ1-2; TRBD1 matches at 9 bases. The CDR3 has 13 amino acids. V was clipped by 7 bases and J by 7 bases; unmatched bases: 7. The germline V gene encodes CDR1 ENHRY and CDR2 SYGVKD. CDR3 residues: CAITRDRAGGYTF. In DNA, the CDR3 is TGTGCCATCACCCGGGACAGGGCGGGTGGCTACACCTTC.

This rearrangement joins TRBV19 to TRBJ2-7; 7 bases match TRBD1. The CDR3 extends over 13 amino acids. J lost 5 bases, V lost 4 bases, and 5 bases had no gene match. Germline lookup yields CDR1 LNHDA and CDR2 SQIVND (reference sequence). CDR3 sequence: CASSTHRGNEQYF. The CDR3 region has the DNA TGTGCCAGTAGTACCCACAGGGGTAACGAGCAGTACTTC.

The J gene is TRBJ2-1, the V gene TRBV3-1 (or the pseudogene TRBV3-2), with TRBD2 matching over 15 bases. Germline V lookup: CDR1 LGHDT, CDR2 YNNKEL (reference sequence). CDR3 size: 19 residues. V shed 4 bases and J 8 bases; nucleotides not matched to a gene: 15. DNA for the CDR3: TGTGCCAGCAGCCCCGGGACTAGCGGGGGGTTCCATCCCTTTGATGAGCAGTTCTTC. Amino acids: CASSPGTSGGFHPFDEQFF.

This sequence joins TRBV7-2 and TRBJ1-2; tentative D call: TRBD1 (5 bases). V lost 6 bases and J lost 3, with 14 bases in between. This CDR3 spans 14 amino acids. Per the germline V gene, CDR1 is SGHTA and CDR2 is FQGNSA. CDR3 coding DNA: TGTGCCAGCAGGACTGGACGGGACTACTATGGCTACACCTTC. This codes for CASRTGRDYYGYTF.

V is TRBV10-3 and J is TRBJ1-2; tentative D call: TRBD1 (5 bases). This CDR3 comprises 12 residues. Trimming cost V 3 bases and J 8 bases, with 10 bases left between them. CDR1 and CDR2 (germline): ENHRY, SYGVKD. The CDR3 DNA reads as TGTGCCATCAGTGACAGGGAGGTGGGCTACACCTTC. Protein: CAISDREVGYTF.

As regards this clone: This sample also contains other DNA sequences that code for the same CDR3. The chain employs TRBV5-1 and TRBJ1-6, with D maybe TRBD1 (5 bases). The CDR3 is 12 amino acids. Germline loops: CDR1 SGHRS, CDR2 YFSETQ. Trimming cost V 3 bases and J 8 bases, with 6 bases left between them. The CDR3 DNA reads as TGCGCCAGCAGCTCGACAGATTCACCCCTCCACTTT. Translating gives CASSSTDSPLHF.

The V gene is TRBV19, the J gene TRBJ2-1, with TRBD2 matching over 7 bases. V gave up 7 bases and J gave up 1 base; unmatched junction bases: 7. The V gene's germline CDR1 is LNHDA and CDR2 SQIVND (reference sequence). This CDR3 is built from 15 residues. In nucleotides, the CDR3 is TGTGCCAGTACCCGACTGGGAGGGTCCTACAATGAGCAGTTCTTC. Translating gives CASTRLGGSYNEQFF. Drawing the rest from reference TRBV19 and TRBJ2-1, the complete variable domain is DGGITQSPKYLFRKEGQNVTLSCEQNLNHDAMYWYRQDPGQGLRLIYYSQIVNDFQKGDIAEGYSVSREKKESFPLTVTSAQKNPTAFYLCASTRLGGSYNEQFFGPGTRLTVL.